This TCR beta chain was sequenced during a study of identical twins. V was shortened by 4 bases and J by 4 bases, with 5 bases between the two germline ends. Germline CDR1 and CDR2: SNHLY and FYNNEI. The CDR3 is 11 residues long. In TCRdb, the 5' RACE reads were re-called with MiXCR into one record per CDR3 protein. The table lists 200,000 to 300,000 distinct CDR3 sequences, 7.5% of them singletons. Another study also made use of these data, one on yellow fever vaccine responses in identical twins.

The sequencing input was CD8+ T cells sorted from blood. The TCR was taken from a woman in her late teens or twenties in good health. The chain couples TRBV2 to TRBJ2-7; unclear D gene. CDR3: CASSVGYEQYF. CDR3 bases: TGTGCCAGCAGTGTAGGGTACGAGCAGTACTTC.